This entry concerns a single T cell receptor (beta chain). This CDR3 region has 16 residues. Germline CDR1 and CDR2: MNHNS and SASEGT. The germline V and J ends were trimmed by 1 base and 0 bases, with 9 bases remaining between them. Authors' analysis steps: The authors estimated nucleated cell counts from reference gene primer amplification. TCRdb keeps only in-frame clones here, not all; method: immunoSEQ multiplex PCR. V and J calls and clone size are those listed in that table; D and trimming were worked out from the DNA. The data hold around 260,000 clones, with approximately 90% observed a single time. The sample comes from a study of blood T cell repertoires in COVID-19. Study-wide background: The samples span acute and convalescent COVID-19 from the United States, Italy and Spain. In each case, the material was cDNA or gDNA derived from T cells, B-cell-depleted T cells, or PBMCs.

This clonotype originated in a man between 60 and 75 years old who had recovered from COVID-19. This chain links TRBV6-1 with TRBJ2-2, with D possibly TRBD1 on 6 matching bases. The sequenced sample was peripheral blood. CDR3 nucleotides: TGTGCCAGCAGTGAAGGGCAGGGGACGAACACCGGGGAGCTGTTTTTT. Translation: CASSEGQGTNTGELFF.